These T cell receptor beta chains were read from a single sample in a study of cytomegalovirus exposure and HLA in healthy donors. Data came from immunoSEQ multiplex PCR; TCRdb stores just in-frame clones and leaves some out. The data hold roughly 120,000 clones, with nearly 80% observed a single time. Sequencing was performed on PBMCs. The receptors stem from a woman aged 25 to 39 in good health and CMV-seronegative. CDR3s include the opening cysteine and the closing phenylalanine or tryptophan. The D gene is left open where the match is weak. A clone size is listed for some rows: how often the clone was seen (once, few, many), or a class if it is expanded.

length	V	size	J	D	DNA	CDR3
15	TRBV4-3	-	TRBJ2-1	TRBD2	TGCGCCAGCAGCCAAGTTGCGGGAGTTTCCGATGAGCAGTTCTTC	CASSQVAGVSDEQFF
14	TRBV5-8	-	TRBJ2-5	TRBD1	TGTGCCAGCAGCAAGGACAGGGGCAAGGGGGCCCAGTACTTC	CASSKDRGKGAQYF
20	TRBV18	-	TRBJ1-1	-	TGTGCCAGCTCACCGATGCGAGTCAGGGGTAGTGTGAGAGGAAACACTGAAGCTTTCTTT	CASSPMRVRGSVRGNTEAFF
14	TRBV6-5	-	TRBJ2-7	TRBD1	TGTGCCACCAGCCTGAGGGACAGGGGGAACGAGCAGTACTTC	CATSLRDRGNEQYF
16	TRBV7-8	-	TRBJ2-5	TRBD2	TGTGCCAGCAGCGCCCCCCGACTAGCGTCGCTTGAGACCCAGTACTTC	CASSAPRLASLETQYF
15	TRBV9	-	TRBJ2-7	-	TGTGCCAGCAGCGTAGGTTCCCGGAGATGGGACGAGCAGTACTTC	CASSVGSRRWDEQYF
15	TRBV4-1	-	TRBJ2-7	TRBD2	TGCGCCAGCAGCCTTCTGGGACTAGCGGGAGACCAGCAGTACTTC	CASSLLGLAGDQQYF
16	TRBV7-2	-	TRBJ1-1	TRBD1	TGTGCCAGCAGCACGGGACAGGGGTGGTTGGACACTGAAGCTTTCTTT	CASSTGQGWLDTEAFF
14	TRBV27	-	TRBJ2-7	TRBD1	TGTGCCAGCAGTCCCCGACAGGGACCCTACGAGCAGTACTTC	CASSPRQGPYEQYF
13	TRBV5-1	few	TRBJ1-1	-	TGCGCCAGCAGCTTGTGGGCATCCGGTGAAGCTTTCTTT	CASSLWASGEAFF
17	TRBV4-3	-	TRBJ1-2	-	TGCGCCAGCAGCCAAGATCAGGGGACCTCCGCCAAAGATGGCTACACCTTC	CASSQDQGTSAKDGYTF
16	TRBV7-2	-	TRBJ2-3	-	TGTGCCAGCAGCTTAAACGTCGGGGGTGAGACAGATACGCAGTATTTT	CASSLNVGGETDTQYF
16	TRBV7-9	-	TRBJ2-2	TRBD1	TGTGCCAGCAGCCAATACCCGACAGGGAGCGGCGGGGAGCTGTTTTTT	CASSQYPTGSGGELFF
15	TRBV29-1	-	TRBJ1-1	TRBD1	TGCAGCGTTGGACAGGGTGAGGTGGGGAACACTGAAGCTTTCTTT	CSVGQGEVGNTEAFF
15	TRBV6-5	-	TRBJ2-5	TRBD1	TGTGCCAGCAGTCCCTGGGACAGACGAAAAGAGACCCAGTACTTC	CASSPWDRRKETQYF
14	TRBV2	-	TRBJ2-7	TRBD1	TGTGCCAGCAGAGGGACAGAGAGGTACTACGAGCAGTACTTC	CASRGTERYYEQYF
16	TRBV6-5	-	TRBJ1-1	TRBD1	TGTGCCAGCAGTTACCTGGGACAGGGGGCCGAACTGGGAGCTTTCTTT	CASSYLGQGAELGAFF
16	TRBV28	-	TRBJ2-7	-	TGTGCCAGCAGTTTAGTACGTGTGGGGGCGGACTACGAGCAGTACTTC	CASSLVRVGADYEQYF
13	TRBV30	-	TRBJ2-7	TRBD1	TGTGCCTGGAGTGCCGGGACAGGGACCGAGCAGTACTTC	CAWSAGTGTEQYF
13	TRBV7-6	-	TRBJ1-1	-	TGTGCCAGCAGCTTAGCAGGAGGACCTGAAGCTTTCTTT	CASSLAGGPEAFF
11	TRBV5-1	-	TRBJ1-1	-	TGCGCCAGCAGCTACGGACAGAGGGCTTTCTTT	CASSYGQRAFF
13	TRBV5-6	-	TRBJ2-1	-	TGTGCCAGCAGCTGGACTTTTTCGGGGGAGCAGTTCTTC	CASSWTFSGEQFF
17	TRBV9	-	TRBJ1-1	TRBD1	TGTGCCAGCAGCGTAGGCCTCAAACAGGGGACGAACACTGAAGCTTTCTTT	CASSVGLKQGTNTEAFF
12	TRBV19	-	TRBJ1-2	TRBD1	TGTGCCAGCCAGACAGGGTTGGTTGGCTACACCTTC	CASQTGLVGYTF
14	TRBV4-3	-	TRBJ1-1	TRBD1	TGCGCCAGCAGCTCTTGGACAGGGCACACTGAAGCTTTCTTT	CASSSWTGHTEAFF
13	TRBV28	few	TRBJ2-2	-	TGTGCCAGCAGGAGAACGGGAGCCGGGGAGCTGTTTTTT	CASRRTGAGELFF
15	TRBV7-2	-	TRBJ2-7	TRBD2	TGTGCCAGCAGCTTAGTAACTAGCGGGAATCGCGAGCAGTACTTC	CASSLVTSGNREQYF
17	TRBV4-1	-	TRBJ2-5	TRBD2	TGCGCCAGCAGCCAAGATTATACGGGACTAGGGAAAGAGACCCAGTACTTC	CASSQDYTGLGKETQYF
16	TRBV7-2	-	TRBJ2-1	TRBD2	TGTGCCAGCAGCTCCCAGGGACTAGCAGGCAGCAATGAGCAGTTCTTC	CASSSQGLAGSNEQFF
15	TRBV2	-	TRBJ1-5	-	TGTGCCAGCAGGGGCAGGGGTTATAGCAATCAGCCCCAGCATTTT	CASRGRGYSNQPQHF
12	TRBV5-1	few	TRBJ2-1	-	TGCGCCAGCAGCTATGCCACTACGGAGCAGTTCTTC	CASSYATTEQFF
15	TRBV4-1	-	TRBJ2-3	-	TGCGCCAGCAGCCAAGATCCAGGGGGGAGTGATACGCAGTATTTT	CASSQDPGGSDTQYF
15	TRBV5-6	-	TRBJ1-1	-	TGTGCCAGCAGCTGGGCGGGGCCCGAGGACACTGAAGCTTTCTTT	CASSWAGPEDTEAFF
16	TRBV28	-	TRBJ2-3	TRBD2	TGTGCCAGCAGTTCCCCCGGCGGGGGGCGGTCAGATACGCAGTATTTT	CASSSPGGGRSDTQYF
16	TRBV7-9	few	TRBJ1-5	TRBD1	TGTGCCAGCAGCTCAGGGACAGGGACGACGGGACAGCCCCAGCATTTT	CASSSGTGTTGQPQHF
14	TRBV5-4	few	TRBJ2-7	-	TGTGCCAGCAGCCCAATGGGTAGAGGGTCCGAGCAGTACTTC	CASSPMGRGSEQYF
16	TRBV4-3	-	TRBJ2-7	TRBD1	TGCGCCAGCAGCCAAGGGGGAAGGACAGGGAAGTACGAGCAGTACTTC	CASSQGGRTGKYEQYF
16	TRBV2	-	TRBJ2-7	TRBD1	TGTGCCAGCAAGCCGAGACAGGGAGCTCTCTCCTACGAGCAGTACTTC	CASKPRQGALSYEQYF
13	TRBV13	few	TRBJ1-6	-	TGTGCCAGCAGCTCCGGGGGTAATTCACCCCTCCACTTT	CASSSGGNSPLHF
16	TRBV28	-	TRBJ2-5	TRBD1	TGTGCCAGCAGTCTCGTACAGGGGGCCTACCAAGAGACCCAGTACTTC	CASSLVQGAYQETQYF
14	TRBV29-1	-	TRBJ1-2	-	TGCAGCGTTCTCAGGACATCAAGTAACTATGGCTACACCTTC	CSVLRTSSNYGYTF
16	TRBV4-3	-	TRBJ2-7	-	TGCGCCAGCAGCCAAGCTCCGACAGGAATATCCTACGAGCAGTACTTC	CASSQAPTGISYEQYF
11	TRBV4-1	-	TRBJ2-7	-	TGCGCCAGCAGCGCGTCATACGAGCAGTACTTC	CASSASYEQYF
11	TRBV20-1	-	TRBJ1-1	-	TGCAGTGCCCCCCCCGGCACTGAAGCTTTCTTT	CSAPPGTEAFF
13	TRBV5-1	few	TRBJ1-4	-	TGCGCCAGCAGCAGAAACGACAGGGAAAAACTGTTTTTT	CASSRNDREKLFF
16	TRBV28	-	TRBJ2-4	TRBD2	TGTGCCAGCAGTTTAGGAACTAGCGGGCTTAATGGCATTCAGTACTTC	CASSLGTSGLNGIQYF